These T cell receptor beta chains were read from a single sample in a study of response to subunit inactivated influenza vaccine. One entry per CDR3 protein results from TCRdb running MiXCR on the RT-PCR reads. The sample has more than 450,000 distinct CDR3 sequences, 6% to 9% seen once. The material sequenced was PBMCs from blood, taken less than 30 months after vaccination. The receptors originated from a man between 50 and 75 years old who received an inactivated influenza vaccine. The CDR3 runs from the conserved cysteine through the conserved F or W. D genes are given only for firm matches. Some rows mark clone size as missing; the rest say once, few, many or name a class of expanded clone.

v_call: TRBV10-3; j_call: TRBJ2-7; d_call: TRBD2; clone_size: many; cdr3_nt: TGTGCCATCAGTGTGGCGGGAGACGAGCAGTACTTC; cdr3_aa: CAISVAGDEQYF
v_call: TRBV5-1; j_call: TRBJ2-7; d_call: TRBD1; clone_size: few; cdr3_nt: TGCGCCAGCAGAAGGGACAGGGGGCGCTACGAGCAGTACTTC; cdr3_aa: CASRRDRGRYEQYF
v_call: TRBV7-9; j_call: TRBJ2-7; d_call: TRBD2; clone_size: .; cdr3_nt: TGTGCCAGCAGCTTTTCGGGAGGTAACGAGCAGTACTTC; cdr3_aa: CASSFSGGNEQYF
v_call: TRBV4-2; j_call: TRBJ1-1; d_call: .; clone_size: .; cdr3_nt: TGTGCCAGCAGCCAAGAGGTCGCCGGGGAAGCTTTCTTT; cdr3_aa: CASSQEVAGEAFF
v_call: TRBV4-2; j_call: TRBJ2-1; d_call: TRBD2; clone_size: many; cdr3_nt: TGTGCCAGCAGCCAAGCGACTAGCGGGCAGTACAATGAGCAGTTCTTC; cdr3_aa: CASSQATSGQYNEQFF
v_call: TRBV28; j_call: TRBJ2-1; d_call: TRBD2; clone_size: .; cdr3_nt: TGTGCCAGCAGTCTGGGACTAGCGGGATCCGATGAGCAGTTCTTC; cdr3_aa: CASSLGLAGSDEQFF
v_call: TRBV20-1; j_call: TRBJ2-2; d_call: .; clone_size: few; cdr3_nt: TGCAGTGCTAGAATGGCCCAGGGAAGCGGGGAGCTGTTTTTT; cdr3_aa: CSARMAQGSGELFF
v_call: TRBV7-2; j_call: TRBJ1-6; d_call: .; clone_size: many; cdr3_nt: TGTGCCAGCAGCTTGGGGGGCAGCGGTTCACCCCTCCACTTT; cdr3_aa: CASSLGGSGSPLHF
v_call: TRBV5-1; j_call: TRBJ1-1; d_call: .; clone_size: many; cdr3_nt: TGCGCCAGCAGCTCACTACAGGGCAACACTGAAGCTTTCTTT; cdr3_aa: CASSSLQGNTEAFF
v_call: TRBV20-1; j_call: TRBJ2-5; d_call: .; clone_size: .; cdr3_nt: TGCAGTGCTAGCGAGCGGGAAGAGACCCAGTACTTC; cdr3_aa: CSASEREETQYF
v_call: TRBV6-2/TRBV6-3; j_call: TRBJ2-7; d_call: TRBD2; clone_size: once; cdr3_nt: TGTGCCAGCAGTTACTACTCGATCGTGGCTAGCGGGGCCTACGAGCAGTACTTC; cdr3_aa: CASSYYSIVASGAYEQYF